The present entry profiles one TCR beta chain with its context. Its antigen is not known. The protocol was immunoSEQ multiplex PCR, while the TCRdb copy is restricted to in-frame clones and leaves out a portion. The sample lists roughly 30,000 clones; 92% were seen once. The germline V and J ends were trimmed by 1 base and 4 bases, with 11 bases remaining between them. This CDR3 has 15 residues. The germline gives CDR1 SGHRS, CDR2 YFSETQ. The record originates from a study of T cells in localized non-small cell lung cancer. Findings and limits, study-wide: Sequence data derive from only one tumor region, so heterogeneity remains possible.

The sequence derives from a woman aged 40-69 years with stage III lung adenocarcinoma. This sequence joins TRBV5-1 and TRBJ2-2; TRBD2 might be the D (6 bases). The material sequenced was peripheral blood mononuclear cells, taken before any cancer treatment. The CDR3 region is CASSLSGESTGELFF. CDR3 nucleotides: TGCGCCAGCAGCTTGTCGGGGGAGAGCACCGGGGAGCTGTTTTTT.